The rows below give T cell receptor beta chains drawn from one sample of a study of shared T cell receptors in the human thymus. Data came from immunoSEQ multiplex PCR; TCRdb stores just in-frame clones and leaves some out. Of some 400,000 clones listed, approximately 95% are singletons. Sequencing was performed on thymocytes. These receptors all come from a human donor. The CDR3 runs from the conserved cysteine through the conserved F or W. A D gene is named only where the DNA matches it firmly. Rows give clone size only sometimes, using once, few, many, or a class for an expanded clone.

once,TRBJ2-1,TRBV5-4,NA,CASSPGTVNEQFF,TGTGCCAGCAGCCCCGGGACTGTGAATGAGCAGTTCTTC
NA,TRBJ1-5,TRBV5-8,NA,CASRLVRGLGNQPQHF,TGTGCCAGCAGGCTCGTCAGGGGACTGGGCAATCAGCCCCAGCATTTT
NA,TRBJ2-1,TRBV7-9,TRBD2,CASSPGLAGENEQFF,TGTGCCAGCAGCCCGGGACTAGCGGGTGAGAATGAGCAGTTCTTC
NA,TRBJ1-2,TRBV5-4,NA,CASSSGGPTFNGYTF,TGTGCCAGCAGCTCGGGGGGACCGACTTTTAATGGCTACACCTTC
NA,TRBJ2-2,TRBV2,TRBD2,CASSEGNRGASGLPWGTGELFF,TGTGCCAGCAGTGAAGGGAACCGTGGGGCTAGCGGTCTACCTTGGGGGACCGGGGAGCTGTTTTTT
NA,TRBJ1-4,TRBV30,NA,CAWRGQDNEKLFF,TGTGCCTGGAGAGGGCAGGATAATGAAAAACTGTTTTTT
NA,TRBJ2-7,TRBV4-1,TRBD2,CASSQGVSGISYEQYF,TGCGCCAGCAGCCAAGGAGTTAGCGGGATCTCCTACGAGCAGTACTTC
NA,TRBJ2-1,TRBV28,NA,CASSFGPNLYNEQFF,TGTGCCAGCAGTTTCGGGCCCAACCTGTACAATGAGCAGTTCTTC
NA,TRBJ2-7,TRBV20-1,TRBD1,CSVPTGREQYF,TGCAGTGTCCCGACAGGGCGAGAGCAGTACTTC
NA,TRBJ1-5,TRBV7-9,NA,CASPGCQPQHF,TGTGCCAGCCCAGGGTGTCAGCCCCAGCATTTT
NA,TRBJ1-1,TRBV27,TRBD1,CASSTRQGTNTEAFF,TGTGCCAGCAGTACAAGACAGGGAACGAACACTGAAGCTTTCTTT
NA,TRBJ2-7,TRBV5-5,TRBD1,CASSFFVCGTGSSYEQYF,TGTGCCAGCAGCTTTTTCGTTTGTGGGACAGGAAGCTCCTACGAGCAGTACTTC
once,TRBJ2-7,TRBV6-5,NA,CASRGGGRYEEQYF,TGTGCCAGCAGGGGGGGTGGGCGTTATGAAGAGCAGTACTTC
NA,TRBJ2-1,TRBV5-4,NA,CASSLDGERPSYNEQFF,TGTGCCAGCAGCCTGGACGGGGAGCGGCCCTCCTACAATGAGCAGTTCTTC
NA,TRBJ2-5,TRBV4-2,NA,CASSQVWKDAHQETQYF,TGTGCCAGCAGCCAAGTATGGAAGGACGCCCATCAAGAGACCCAGTACTTC
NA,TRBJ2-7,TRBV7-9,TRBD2,CASSLERRSGLGSSYEQYF,TGTGCCAGCAGCTTAGAACGACGTAGCGGGCTAGGGAGCTCCTACGAGCAGTACTTC
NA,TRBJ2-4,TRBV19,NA,CASSNKNIQYF,TGTGCCAGTAGTAACAAAAACATTCAGTACTTC
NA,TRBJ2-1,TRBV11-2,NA,CASSLELAGSSYNEQFF,TGTGCCAGCAGCTTAGAACTCGCGGGGAGCTCCTACAATGAGCAGTTCTTC
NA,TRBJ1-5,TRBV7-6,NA,CASSNRRRNQPQHF,TGTGCCAGCAGCAACCGGAGGCGCAATCAGCCCCAGCATTTT
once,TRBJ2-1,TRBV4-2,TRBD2,CASSPTTSGTSYNEQFF,TGTGCCAGCAGCCCGACTACTAGCGGGACTTCCTACAATGAGCAGTTCTTC
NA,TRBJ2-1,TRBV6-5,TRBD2,CASKSGRHYNEQFF,TGTGCCAGCAAAAGCGGGAGGCACTACAATGAGCAGTTCTTC
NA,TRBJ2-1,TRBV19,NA,CASSIGDSKANEQFF,TGTGCCAGTAGTATAGGGGACTCAAAGGCAAATGAGCAGTTCTTC
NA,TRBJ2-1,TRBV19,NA,CASSWALPYNEQFF,TGTGCCAGTAGTTGGGCGCTCCCTTACAATGAGCAGTTCTTC
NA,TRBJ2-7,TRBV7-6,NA,CASSPRGAHGPYEQYF,TGTGCCAGCAGCCCTCGGGGGGCCCATGGTCCCTACGAGCAGTACTTC
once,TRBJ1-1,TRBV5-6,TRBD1,CASSPTGGNTEAFF,TGTGCCAGCAGCCCGACAGGGGGTAACACTGAAGCTTTCTTT
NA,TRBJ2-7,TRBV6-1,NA,CASRSPLDEQYF,TGTGCCAGCAGGTCCCCCTTGGACGAGCAGTACTTC
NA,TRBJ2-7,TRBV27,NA,CASSLGSRRSSYEQYF,TGTGCCAGCAGTCTGGGGAGTAGACGATCGTCATACGAGCAGTACTTC
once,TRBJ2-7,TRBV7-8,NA,CASSPLPAGRDYEQYF,TGTGCCAGCAGCCCCCTCCCCGCCGGACGGGACTACGAGCAGTACTTC
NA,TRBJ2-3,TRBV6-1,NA,CASSEALISNTQYF,TGTGCCAGCAGTGAAGCTTTGATTTCAAATACGCAGTATTTT
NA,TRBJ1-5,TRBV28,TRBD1,CASRDRALDQPQHF,TGTGCCAGCAGAGACAGGGCTTTGGATCAGCCCCAGCATTTT
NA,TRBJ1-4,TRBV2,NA,CASSEGESSYEKLFF,TGTGCCAGCAGTGAAGGAGAGAGTTCCTATGAAAAACTGTTTTTT
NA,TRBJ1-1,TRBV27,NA,CASSLSRQYRLGAFF,TGTGCCAGCAGTTTATCGAGGCAGTACAGACTGGGAGCTTTCTTT
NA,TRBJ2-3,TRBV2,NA,CASTLLTSITDTQYF,TGTGCCAGCACCTTACTGACTAGTATCACAGATACGCAGTATTTT
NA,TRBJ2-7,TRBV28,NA,CASRSRRAAGRYEQYF,TGTGCCAGCAGATCGCGAAGGGCGGCAGGGAGGTACGAGCAGTACTTC
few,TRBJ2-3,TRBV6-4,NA,CASSPTGDLTDTQYF,TGTGCCAGCAGCCCGACGGGGGATCTCACAGATACGCAGTATTTT
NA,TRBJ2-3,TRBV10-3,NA,CAISDVTTVTDTQYF,TGTGCCATCAGTGATGTTACAACCGTCACAGATACGCAGTATTTT